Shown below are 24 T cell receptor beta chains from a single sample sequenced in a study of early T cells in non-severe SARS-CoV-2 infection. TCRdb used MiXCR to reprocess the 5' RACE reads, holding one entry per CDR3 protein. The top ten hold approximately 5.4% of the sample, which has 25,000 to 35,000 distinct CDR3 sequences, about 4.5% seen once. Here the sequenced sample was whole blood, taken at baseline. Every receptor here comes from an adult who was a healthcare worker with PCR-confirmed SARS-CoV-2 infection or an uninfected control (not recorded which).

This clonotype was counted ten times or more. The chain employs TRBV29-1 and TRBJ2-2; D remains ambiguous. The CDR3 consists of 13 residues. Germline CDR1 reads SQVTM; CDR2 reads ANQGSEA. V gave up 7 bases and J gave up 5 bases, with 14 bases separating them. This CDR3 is CSATPQRTGELFF. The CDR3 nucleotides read TGCAGCGCAACACCACAGAGGACCGGGGAGCTGTTTTTT.

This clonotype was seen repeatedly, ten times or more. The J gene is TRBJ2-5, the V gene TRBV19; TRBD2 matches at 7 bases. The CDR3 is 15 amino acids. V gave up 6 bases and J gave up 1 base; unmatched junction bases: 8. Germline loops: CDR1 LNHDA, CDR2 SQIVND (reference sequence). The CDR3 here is CASSSSGTTQETQYF. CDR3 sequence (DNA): TGTGCCAGTAGCTCTAGCGGTACTACCCAAGAGACCCAGTACTTC.

CDR3 protein: CASSTSVEQFF. The CDR3 DNA sequence: TGTGCCAGCAGTACTAGCGTTGAGCAGTTCTTC. The chain uses TRBV6-6 and TRBJ2-1; TRBD2 matches 7 bases. J gave up 9 bases and V 5 bases, and 1 base lay outside the gene matches. CDR3 length: 11 residues. Germline assignment: CDR1 MNHNY and CDR2 SVGAGI (reference sequence).

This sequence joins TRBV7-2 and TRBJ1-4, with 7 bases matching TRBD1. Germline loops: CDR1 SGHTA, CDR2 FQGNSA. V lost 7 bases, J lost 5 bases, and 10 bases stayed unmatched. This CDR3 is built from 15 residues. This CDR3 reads CASIQDLGQNEKLFF. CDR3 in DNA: TGTGCCAGCATCCAGGATTTGGGACAGAATGAAAAACTGTTTTTT.

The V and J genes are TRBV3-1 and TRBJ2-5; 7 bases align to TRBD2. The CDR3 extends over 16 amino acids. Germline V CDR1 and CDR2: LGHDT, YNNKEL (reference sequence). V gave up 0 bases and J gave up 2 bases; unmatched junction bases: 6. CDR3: CASSQDMASGQETQYF. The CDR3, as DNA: TGTGCCAGCAGCCAAGATATGGCTAGCGGACAAGAGACCCAGTACTTC.

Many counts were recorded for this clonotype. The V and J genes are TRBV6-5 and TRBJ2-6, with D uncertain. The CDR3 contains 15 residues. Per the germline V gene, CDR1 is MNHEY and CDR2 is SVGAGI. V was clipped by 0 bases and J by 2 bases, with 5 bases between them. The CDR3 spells CASSYSTPGANVLTF. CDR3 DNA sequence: TGTGCCAGCAGTTACTCCACCCCTGGGGCCAACGTCCTGACTTTC.

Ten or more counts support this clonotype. CDR3 loop: CASRLSGRGRDEQFF. The CDR3 coding sequence is TGTGCCAGCAGACTTAGCGGACGAGGCCGGGATGAGCAGTTCTTC. The V call is TRBV12-3 or TRBV12-4, the J call TRBJ2-1; a possible D gene is TRBD2 (6 bases). V was pared by 6 bases and J by 8 bases, with 20 bases between. The CDR3 consists of 15 residues.

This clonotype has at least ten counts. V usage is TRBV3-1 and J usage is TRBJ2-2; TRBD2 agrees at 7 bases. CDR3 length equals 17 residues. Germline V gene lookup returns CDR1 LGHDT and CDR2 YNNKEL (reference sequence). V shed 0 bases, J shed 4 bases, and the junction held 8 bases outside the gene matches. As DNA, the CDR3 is TGTGCCAGCAGCCAAGATTCGGCGGGAGTCGGCACCGGGGAGCTGTTTTTT. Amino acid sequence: CASSQDSAGVGTGELFF.

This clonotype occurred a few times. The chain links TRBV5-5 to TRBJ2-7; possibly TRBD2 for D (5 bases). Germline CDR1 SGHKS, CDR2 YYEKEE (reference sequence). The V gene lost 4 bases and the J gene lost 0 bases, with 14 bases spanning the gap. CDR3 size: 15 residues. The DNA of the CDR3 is TGTGCCAGCAGCCCGGGAAGCCAGAGCTCCTACGAGCAGTACTTC. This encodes CASSPGSQSSYEQYF. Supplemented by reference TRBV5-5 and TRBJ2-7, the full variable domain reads DAGVTQSPTHLIKTRGQQVTLRCSPISGHKSVSWYQQVLGQGPQFIFQYYEKEERGRGNFPDRFSARQFPNYSSELNVNALLLGDSALYLCASSPGSQSSYEQYFGPGTRLTVT.

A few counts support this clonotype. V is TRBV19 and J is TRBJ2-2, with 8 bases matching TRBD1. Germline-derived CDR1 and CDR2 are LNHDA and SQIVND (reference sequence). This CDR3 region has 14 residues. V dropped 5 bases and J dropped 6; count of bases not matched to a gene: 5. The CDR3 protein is CASSGTGGSGELFF. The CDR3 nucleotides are TGTGCCAGTAGTGGGACAGGAGGCTCCGGGGAGCTGTTTTTT. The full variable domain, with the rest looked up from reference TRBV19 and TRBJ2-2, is DGGITQSPKYLFRKEGQNVTLSCEQNLNHDAMYWYRQDPGQGLRLIYYSQIVNDFQKGDIAEGYSVSREKKESFPLTVTSAQKNPTAFYLCASSGTGGSGELFFGEGSRLTVL.

The DNA of the CDR3 is TGTGCCACCAGCGGCCCCAAACTAGCGGGAGCACTGGACGAGCAGTACTTC. It codes for CATSGPKLAGALDEQYF. The chain joins TRBV24-1 to TRBJ2-7; TRBD2 matches 11 bases. Unmatched junction bases numbered 15, after V lost 7 bases and J lost 5 bases. Germline V lookup: CDR1 KGHDR, CDR2 SFDVKD. The CDR3 loop spans 17 amino acids.

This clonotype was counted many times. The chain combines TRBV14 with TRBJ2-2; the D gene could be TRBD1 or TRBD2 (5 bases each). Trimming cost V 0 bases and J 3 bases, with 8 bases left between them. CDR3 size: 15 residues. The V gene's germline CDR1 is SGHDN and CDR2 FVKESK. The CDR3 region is CASSQDLGDTGELFF. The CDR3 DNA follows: TGTGCCAGCAGCCAAGATTTGGGGGACACCGGGGAGCTGTTTTTT.

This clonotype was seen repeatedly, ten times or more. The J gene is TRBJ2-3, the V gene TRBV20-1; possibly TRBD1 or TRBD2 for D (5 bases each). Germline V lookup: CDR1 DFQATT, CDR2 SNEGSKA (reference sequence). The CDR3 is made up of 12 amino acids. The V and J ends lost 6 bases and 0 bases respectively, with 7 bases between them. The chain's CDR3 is CSARGSTDTQYF. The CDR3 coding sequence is TGCAGTGCGAGGGGTAGCACAGATACGCAGTATTTT.

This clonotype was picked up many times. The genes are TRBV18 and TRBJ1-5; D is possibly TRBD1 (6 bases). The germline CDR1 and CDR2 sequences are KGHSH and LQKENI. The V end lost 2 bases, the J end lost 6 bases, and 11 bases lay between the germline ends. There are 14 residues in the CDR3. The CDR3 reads CASSPGGLVQPQHF. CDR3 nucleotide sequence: TGTGCCAGCTCACCAGGGGGGCTGGTTCAGCCCCAGCATTTT.

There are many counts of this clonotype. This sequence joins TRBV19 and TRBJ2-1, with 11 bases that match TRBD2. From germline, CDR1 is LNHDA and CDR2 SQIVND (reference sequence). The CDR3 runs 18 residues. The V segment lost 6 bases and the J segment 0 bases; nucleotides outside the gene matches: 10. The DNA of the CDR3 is TGTGCCAGTAGGATGGTAGCGGGAGGGCTGAGCTCCTACAATGAGCAGTTCTTC. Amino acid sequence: CASRMVAGGLSSYNEQFF.

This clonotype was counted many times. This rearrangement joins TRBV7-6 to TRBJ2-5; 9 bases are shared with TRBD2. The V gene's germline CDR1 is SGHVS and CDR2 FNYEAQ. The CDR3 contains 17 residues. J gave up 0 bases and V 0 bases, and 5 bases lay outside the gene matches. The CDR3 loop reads CASSLAGSGGYQETQYF. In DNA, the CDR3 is TGTGCCAGCAGCTTAGCGGGAAGCGGGGGGTACCAAGAGACCCAGTACTTC.

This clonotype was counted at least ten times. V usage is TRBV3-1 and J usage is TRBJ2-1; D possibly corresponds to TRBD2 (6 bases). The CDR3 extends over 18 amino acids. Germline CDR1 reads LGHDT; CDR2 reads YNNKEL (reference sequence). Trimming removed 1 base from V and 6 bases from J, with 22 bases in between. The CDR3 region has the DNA TGTGCCAGCAGCCAAGTCCTTAGCGGCGGCCCAAAAGGCAATGAGCAGTTCTTC. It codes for CASSQVLSGGPKGNEQFF.

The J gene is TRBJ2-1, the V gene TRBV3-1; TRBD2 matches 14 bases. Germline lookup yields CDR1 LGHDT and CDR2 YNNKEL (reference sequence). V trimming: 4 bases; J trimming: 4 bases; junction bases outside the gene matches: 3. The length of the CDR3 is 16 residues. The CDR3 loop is CASSPGTSGGYNEQFF. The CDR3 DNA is TGTGCCAGCAGCCCGGGGACTAGCGGGGGTTACAATGAGCAGTTCTTC.

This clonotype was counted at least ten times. The CDR3 bases are TGTGCCAGCAGCCGTACAAGGACAAGGCCGGAGGATACGCAGTATTTT. Translating gives CASSRTRTRPEDTQYF. This chain links TRBV5-4 with TRBJ2-3; TRBD1 might be the D (5 bases). CDR3 length: 16 residues. The V gene lost 4 bases and the J gene lost 6 bases, with 21 bases spanning the gap. The germline V gene has CDR1 SGHNT and CDR2 YYREEE (reference sequence).

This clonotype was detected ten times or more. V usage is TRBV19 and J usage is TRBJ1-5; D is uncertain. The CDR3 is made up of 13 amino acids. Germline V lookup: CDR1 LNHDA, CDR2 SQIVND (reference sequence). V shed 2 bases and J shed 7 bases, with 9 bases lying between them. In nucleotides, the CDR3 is TGTGCCAGTAGTATAAACCCCATGCAGCCCCAGCATTTT. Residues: CASSINPMQPQHF.

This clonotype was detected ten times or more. Here the CDR3 DNA reads TGTGCCAGCAGCTTAGGGAGGACGGCTAAGCCCCAGCATTTT. Amino acid sequence: CASSLGRTAKPQHF. V and J are TRBV7-2 and TRBJ1-5; no clear D. From germline, CDR1 is SGHTA and CDR2 FQGNSA. This CDR3 is 14 amino acids long. Trimming pared 1 base from V and 8 bases from J, leaving 12 bases between.

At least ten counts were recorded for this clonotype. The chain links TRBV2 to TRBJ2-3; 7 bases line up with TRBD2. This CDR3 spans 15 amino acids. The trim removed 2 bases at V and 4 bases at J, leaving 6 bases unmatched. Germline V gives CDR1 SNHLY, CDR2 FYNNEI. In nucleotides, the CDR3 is TGTGCCAGCAGTGAACAGGGAGGGAGGGCAGATACGCAGTATTTT. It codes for CASSEQGGRADTQYF.

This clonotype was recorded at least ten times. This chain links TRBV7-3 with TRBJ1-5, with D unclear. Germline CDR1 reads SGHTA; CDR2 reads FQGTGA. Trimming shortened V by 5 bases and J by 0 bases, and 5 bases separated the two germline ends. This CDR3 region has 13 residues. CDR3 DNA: TGTGCCAGCAGCCAAAATAGCAATCAGCCCCAGCATTTT. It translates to CASSQNSNQPQHF.

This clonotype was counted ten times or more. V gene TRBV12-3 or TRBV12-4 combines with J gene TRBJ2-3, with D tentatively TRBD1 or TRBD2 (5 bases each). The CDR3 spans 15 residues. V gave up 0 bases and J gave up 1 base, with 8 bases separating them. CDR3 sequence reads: CASSLAGDRTDTQYF. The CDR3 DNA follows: TGTGCCAGCAGTTTAGCGGGGGATCGCACAGATACGCAGTATTTT.